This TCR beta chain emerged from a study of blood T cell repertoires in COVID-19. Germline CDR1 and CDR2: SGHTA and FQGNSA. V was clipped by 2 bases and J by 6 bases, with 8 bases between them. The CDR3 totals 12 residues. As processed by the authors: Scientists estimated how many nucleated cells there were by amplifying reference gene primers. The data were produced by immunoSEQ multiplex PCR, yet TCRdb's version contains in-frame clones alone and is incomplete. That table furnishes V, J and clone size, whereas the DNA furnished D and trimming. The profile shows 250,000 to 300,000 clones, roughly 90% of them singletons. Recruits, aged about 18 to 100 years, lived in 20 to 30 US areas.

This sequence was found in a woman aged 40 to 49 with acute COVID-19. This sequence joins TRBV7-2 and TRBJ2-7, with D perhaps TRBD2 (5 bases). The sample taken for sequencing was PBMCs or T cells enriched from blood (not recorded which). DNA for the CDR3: TGTGCCAGCAGCTTAAACGGAGGCGAGCAGTACTTC. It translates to CASSLNGGEQYF.